The entry below describes one TCR beta chain. The sample belongs to a study of blood T cell repertoires in COVID-19. Study information: Samples taken during acute and convalescent COVID-19 were collected in the United States, Italy and Spain. The cDNA or gDNA used as material had been derived from T cells, B-cell-depleted T cells, or PBMCs.

As handled by the study authors: Amplification of reference gene primers was used by the study to estimate nucleated cell counts. Sequencing was performed with immunoSEQ multiplex PCR; in TCRdb, only in-frame clones are kept and a portion is missing. That table supplies the V and J calls and clone size; D and trimming were determined from the DNA. The sample records 80,000 to 90,000 clones, 87% being singletons. The CDR3 loop spans 17 amino acids. Trimming took 4 bases from V and 4 from J; bases not matched to a gene: 13. Per the germline V gene, CDR1 is SGHVS and CDR2 is FQNEAQ. The sample taken for sequencing was peripheral blood. The source is a man in his sixties with acute or convalescent COVID-19. The gene calls are TRBV7-8 and TRBJ1-2; 9 bases match TRBD1. The CDR3 region is CASSSRRDRDFSYGYTF. DNA of the CDR3: TGTGCCAGCAGCTCCCGAAGGGACAGGGACTTTAGCTATGGCTACACCTTC.